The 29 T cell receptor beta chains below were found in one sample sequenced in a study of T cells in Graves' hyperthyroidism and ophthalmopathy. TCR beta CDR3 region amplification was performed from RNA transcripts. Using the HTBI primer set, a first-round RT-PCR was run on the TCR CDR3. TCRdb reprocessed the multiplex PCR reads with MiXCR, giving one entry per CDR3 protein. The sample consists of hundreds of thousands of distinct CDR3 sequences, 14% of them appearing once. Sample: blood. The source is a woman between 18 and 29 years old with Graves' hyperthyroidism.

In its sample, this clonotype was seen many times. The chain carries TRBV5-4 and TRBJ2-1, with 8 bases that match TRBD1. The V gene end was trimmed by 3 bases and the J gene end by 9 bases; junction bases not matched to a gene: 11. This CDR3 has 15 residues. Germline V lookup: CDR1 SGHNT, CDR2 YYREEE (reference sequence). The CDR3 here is CASSWDQGALGEQFF. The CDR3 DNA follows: TGTGCCAGCAGCTGGGACCAGGGGGCGTTGGGTGAGCAGTTCTTC.

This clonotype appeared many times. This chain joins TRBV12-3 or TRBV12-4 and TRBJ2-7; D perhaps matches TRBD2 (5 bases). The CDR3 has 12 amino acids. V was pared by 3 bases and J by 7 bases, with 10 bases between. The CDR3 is CASSLPGMEQYF. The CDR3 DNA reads TGTGCCAGCAGTTTGCCCGGGATGGAGCAGTACTTC.

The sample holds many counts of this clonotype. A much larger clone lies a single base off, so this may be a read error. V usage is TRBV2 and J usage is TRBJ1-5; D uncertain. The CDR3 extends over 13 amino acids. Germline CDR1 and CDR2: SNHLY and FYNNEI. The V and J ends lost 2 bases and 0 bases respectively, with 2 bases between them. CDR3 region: CASSESSNQPQHF. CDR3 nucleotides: TGTGCCAGCAGTGAATCTAGCAATCAGCCCCAGCATTTT.

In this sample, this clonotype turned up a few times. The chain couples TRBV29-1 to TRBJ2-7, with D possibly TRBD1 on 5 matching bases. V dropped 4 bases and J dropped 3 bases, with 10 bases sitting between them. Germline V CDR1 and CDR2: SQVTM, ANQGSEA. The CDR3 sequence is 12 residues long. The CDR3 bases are TGCAGCGTTGCACCCACAGGCTACGAGCAGTACTTC. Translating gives CSVAPTGYEQYF.

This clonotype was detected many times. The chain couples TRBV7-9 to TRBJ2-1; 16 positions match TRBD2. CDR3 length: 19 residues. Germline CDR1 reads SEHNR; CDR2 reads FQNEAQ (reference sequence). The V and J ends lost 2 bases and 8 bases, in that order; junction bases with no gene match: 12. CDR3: CASSLLGTSGRALIDEQFF. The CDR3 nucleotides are TGTGCCAGCAGCTTACTTGGGACTAGCGGGAGGGCCCTCATCGATGAGCAGTTCTTC.

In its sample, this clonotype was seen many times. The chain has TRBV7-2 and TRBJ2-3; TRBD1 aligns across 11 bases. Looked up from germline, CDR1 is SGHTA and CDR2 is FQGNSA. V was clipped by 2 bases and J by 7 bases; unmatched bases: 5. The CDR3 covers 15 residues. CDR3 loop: CASSLSGDRGNTQYF. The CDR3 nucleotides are TGTGCCAGCAGCTTATCGGGGGACAGGGGGAATACGCAGTATTTT.

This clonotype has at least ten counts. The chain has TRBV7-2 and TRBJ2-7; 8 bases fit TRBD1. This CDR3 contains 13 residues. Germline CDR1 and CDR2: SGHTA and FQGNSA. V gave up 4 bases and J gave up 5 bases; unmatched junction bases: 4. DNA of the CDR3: TGTGCCAGCAGCTCGGACAGGGTCAACGAGCAGTACTTC. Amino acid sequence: CASSSDRVNEQYF.

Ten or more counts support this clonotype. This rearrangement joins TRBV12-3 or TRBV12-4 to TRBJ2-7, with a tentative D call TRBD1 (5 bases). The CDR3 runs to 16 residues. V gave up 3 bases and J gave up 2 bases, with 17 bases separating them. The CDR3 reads CASSLGNRRGTYEQYF. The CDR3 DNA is TGTGCCAGCAGTTTGGGGAACAGGCGAGGAACCTACGAGCAGTACTTC.

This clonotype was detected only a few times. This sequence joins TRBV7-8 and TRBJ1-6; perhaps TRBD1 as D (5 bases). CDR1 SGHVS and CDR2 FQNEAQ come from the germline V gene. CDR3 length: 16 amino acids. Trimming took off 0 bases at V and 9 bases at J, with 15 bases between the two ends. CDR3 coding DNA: TGTGCCAGCAGCTTAGCCAGGACTCCCGGGGGTTCACCCCTCCACTTT. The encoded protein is CASSLARTPGGSPLHF.

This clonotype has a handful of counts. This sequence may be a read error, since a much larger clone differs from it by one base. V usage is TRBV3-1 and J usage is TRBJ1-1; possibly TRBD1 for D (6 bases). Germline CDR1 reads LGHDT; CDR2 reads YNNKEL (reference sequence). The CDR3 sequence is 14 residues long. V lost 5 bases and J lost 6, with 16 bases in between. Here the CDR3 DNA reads TGTGCCAGCAGCGACGGACAGCAAGGGCCTGAAGCTTTCTTT. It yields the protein CASSDGQQGPEAFF.

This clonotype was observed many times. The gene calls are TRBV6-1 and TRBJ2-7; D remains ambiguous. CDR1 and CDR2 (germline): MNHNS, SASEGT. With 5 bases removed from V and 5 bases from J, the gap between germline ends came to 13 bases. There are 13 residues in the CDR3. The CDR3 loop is CASSHPSTDEQYF. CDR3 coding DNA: TGTGCCAGCAGTCACCCCTCCACGGACGAGCAGTACTTC.

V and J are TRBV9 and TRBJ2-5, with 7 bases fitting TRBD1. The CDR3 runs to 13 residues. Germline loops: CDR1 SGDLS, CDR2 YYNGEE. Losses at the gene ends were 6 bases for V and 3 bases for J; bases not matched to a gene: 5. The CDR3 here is CASNVGTEETQYF. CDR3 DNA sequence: TGTGCCAGCAACGTCGGGACAGAAGAGACCCAGTACTTC.

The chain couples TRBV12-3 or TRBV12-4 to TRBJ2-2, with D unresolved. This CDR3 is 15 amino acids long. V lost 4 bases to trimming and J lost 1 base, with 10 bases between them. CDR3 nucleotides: TGTGCCAGCAGTTCGATGGGGATGAACACCGGGGAGCTGTTTTTT. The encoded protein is CASSSMGMNTGELFF.

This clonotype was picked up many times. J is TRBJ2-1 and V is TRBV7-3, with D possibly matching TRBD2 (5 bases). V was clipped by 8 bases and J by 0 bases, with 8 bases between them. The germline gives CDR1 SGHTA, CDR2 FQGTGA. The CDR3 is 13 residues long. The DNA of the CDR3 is TGTGCCAGCGCAACTAGCTCCTACAATGAGCAGTTCTTC. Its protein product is CASATSSYNEQFF.

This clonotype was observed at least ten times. This CDR3 reads CASSLGSVGTDTQYF. The CDR3 bases are TGTGCCAGCAGCTTAGGAAGCGTGGGCACAGATACGCAGTATTTT. The chain uses TRBV11-3 and TRBJ2-3; no reliable D call. V was clipped by 1 base and J by 1 base, with 9 bases between them. The CDR3 runs to 15 residues. Germline assignment: CDR1 SGHNT and CDR2 YENEEA.

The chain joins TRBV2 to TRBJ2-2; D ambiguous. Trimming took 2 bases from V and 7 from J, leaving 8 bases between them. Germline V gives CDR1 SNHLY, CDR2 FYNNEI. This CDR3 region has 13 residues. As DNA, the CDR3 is TGTGCCAGCAGTGAATCCATCTTCGGGGAGCTGTTTTTT. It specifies CASSESIFGELFF.

CDR3 nucleotides: TGTGCCAGCACTCTCAGGGGACAGGGATCTACAGAGCAGTTCTTC. It specifies CASTLRGQGSTEQFF. The V call is TRBV2, the J call TRBJ2-1, with 9 bases identical to TRBD1. Germline-derived CDR1 and CDR2 are SNHLY and FYNNEI. V dropped 7 bases and J dropped 10; count of bases not matched to a gene: 14. This CDR3 region has 15 residues.

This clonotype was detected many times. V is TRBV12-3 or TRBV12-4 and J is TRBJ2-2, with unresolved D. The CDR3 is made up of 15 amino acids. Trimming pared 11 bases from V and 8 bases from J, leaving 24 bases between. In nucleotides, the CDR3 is TGTGCCTTTCGTTTATTTTTATCGGTTCCGGGGGAGCTGTTTTTT. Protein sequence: CAFRLFLSVPGELFF.

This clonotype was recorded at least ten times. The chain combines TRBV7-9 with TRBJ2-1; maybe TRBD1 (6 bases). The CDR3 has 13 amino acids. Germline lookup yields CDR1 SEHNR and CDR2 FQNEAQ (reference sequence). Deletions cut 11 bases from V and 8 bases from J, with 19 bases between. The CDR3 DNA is TGTGCCTTCAAGGCACAGGGCGGCGATGAGCAGTTCTTC. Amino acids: CAFKAQGGDEQFF.

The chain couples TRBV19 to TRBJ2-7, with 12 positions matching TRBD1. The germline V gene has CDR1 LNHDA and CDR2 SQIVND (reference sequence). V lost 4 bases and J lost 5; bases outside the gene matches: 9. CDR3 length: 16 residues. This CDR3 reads CASSTSGTGGFDEQYF. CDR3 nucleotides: TGTGCCAGTAGTACATCCGGGACAGGGGGCTTCGACGAGCAGTACTTC.

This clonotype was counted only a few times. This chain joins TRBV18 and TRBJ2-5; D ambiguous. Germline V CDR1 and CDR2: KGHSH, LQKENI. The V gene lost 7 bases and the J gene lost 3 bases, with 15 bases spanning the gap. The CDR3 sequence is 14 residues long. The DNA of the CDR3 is TGTGCCAGCTGCTATTCCGGGTTCGAAGAGACCCAGTACTTC. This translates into CASCYSGFEETQYF.

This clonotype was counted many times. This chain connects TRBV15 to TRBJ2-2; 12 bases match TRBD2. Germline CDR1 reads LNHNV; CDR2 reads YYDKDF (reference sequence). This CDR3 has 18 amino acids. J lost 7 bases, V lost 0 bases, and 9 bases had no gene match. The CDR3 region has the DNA TGTGCCACCAGCAGAGACTTCGGACTAGCGGGACATGGCGGGGAGCTGTTTTTT. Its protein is CATSRDFGLAGHGGELFF.

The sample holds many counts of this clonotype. CDR3 DNA sequence: TGTGCCAGCAGTGACCAGACAGTCCGGCGGGGTGGCTACACCTTC. Its translation: CASSDQTVRRGGYTF. V gene TRBV6-1 combines with J gene TRBJ1-2; maybe TRBD1 (5 bases). The CDR3 spans 15 residues. The germline V gene encodes CDR1 MNHNS and CDR2 SASEGT. Trimming stripped 3 bases from V and 7 bases from J, with 18 bases between.

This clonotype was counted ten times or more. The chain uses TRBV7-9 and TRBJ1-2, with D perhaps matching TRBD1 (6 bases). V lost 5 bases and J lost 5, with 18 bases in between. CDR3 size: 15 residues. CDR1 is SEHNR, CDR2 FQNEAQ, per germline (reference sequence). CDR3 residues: CASSARDNIDYGYTF. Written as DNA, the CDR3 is TGTGCCAGCAGCGCCCGGGACAATATAGATTATGGCTACACCTTC.

The CDR3 loop is CASSYSVGPMNTEAFF. The CDR3 region has the DNA TGTGCCAGCAGTTACTCGGTTGGACCGATGAACACTGAAGCTTTCTTT. V is TRBV6-6 and J is TRBJ1-1; D call uncertain. Germline V gene data show CDR1 as MNHNY and CDR2 as SVGAGI (reference sequence). Trimming removed 0 bases from V and 0 bases from J, with 11 bases in between. This CDR3 spans 16 amino acids.

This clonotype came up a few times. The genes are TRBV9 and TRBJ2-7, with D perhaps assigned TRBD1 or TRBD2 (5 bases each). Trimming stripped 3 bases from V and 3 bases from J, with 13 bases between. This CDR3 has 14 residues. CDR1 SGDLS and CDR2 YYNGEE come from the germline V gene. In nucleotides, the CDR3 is TGTGCCAGCAGCGCCGGGGACGTTAACTACGAGCAGTACTTC. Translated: CASSAGDVNYEQYF.

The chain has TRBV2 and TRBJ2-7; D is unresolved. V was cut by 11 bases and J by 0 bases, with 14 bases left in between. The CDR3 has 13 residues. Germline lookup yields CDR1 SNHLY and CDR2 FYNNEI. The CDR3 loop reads CASNGLSSYEQYF. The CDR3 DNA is TGTGCCTCTAACGGGCTTAGCTCCTACGAGCAGTACTTC.

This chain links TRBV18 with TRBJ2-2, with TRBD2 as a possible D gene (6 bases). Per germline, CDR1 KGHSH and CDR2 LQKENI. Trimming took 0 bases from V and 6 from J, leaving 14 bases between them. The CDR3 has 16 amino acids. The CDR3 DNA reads TGTGCCAGCTCACCACCTGGACGGAGGGGCGCCGGGGAGCTGTTTTTT. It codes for CASSPPGRRGAGELFF.

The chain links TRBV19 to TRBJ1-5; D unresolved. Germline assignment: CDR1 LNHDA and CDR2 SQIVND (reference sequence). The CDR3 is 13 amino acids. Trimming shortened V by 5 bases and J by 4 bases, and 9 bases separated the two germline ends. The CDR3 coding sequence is TGTGCCAGTAGTGGCGGAAGTAATCAGCCCCAGCATTTT. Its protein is CASSGGSNQPQHF.